The clone carrying this T cell receptor beta chain was seen ten or more times. The target antigen is unknown. Barcoded TCR alpha and TCR beta cDNA libraries with UMIs came from 5'RACE using constant-segment primers. TCRdb re-derived calls from the 5' RACE reads in MiXCR, one entry per CDR3 protein. The sample contains hundreds of thousands of distinct CDR3 sequences, roughly 22% of which appear only once. The germline V gene has CDR1 DFQATT and CDR2 SNEGSKA (reference sequence). The CDR3 runs to 11 residues. V dropped 6 bases and J dropped 5 bases, with 7 bases sitting between them. This entry belongs to a study of T-cell memory formation after mild COVID-19. Overall study: Largely donor-specific sequence clusters came from a couple of donors. Study conclusions and caveats: Certain responding clones were present in pre-infection memory, suggesting participation of cross-reactive memory. Specificity for SARS-CoV-2 was not confirmed among the second-wave clones peaking on day 37.

The material sequenced was PBMCs or a T cell subset sorted from them (not recorded which). The receptor was isolated from an adult woman who had mild COVID-19 (a few samples of this study predate the infection). Cell type and time point are not known. The gene calls are TRBV20-1 and TRBJ2-2, with D uncertain. For the CDR3, the DNA is TGCAGTGCGAAAGAGACCGGGGAGCTGTTTTTT. Residues: CSAKETGELFF.